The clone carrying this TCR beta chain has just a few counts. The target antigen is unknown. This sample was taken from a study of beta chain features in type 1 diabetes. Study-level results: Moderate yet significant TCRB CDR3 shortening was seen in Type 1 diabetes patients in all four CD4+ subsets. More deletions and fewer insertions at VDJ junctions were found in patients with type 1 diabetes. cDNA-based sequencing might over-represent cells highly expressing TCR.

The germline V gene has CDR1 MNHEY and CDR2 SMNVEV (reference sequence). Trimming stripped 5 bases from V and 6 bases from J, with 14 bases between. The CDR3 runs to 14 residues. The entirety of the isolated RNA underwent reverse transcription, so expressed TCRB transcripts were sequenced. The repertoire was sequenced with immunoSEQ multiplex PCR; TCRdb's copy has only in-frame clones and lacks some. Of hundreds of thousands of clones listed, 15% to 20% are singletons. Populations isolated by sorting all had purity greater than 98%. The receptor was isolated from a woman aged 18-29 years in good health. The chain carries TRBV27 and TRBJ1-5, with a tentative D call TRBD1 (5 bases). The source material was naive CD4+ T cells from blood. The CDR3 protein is CASSLTGSVQPQHF. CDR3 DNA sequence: TGTGCCAGCAGTCTCACAGGCTCGGTTCAGCCCCAGCATTTT.